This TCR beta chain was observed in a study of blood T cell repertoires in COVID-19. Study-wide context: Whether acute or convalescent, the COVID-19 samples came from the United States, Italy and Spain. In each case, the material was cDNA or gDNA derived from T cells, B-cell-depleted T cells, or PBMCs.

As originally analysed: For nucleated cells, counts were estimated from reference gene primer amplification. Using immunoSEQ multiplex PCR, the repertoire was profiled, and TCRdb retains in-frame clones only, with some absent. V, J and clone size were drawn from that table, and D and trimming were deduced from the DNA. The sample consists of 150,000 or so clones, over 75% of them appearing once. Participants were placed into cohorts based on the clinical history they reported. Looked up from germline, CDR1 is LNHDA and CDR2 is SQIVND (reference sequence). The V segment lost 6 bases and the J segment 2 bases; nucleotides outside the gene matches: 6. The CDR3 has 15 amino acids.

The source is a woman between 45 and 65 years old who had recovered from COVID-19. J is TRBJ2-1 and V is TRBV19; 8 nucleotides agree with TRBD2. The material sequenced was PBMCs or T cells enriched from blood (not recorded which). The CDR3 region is CASRGLGRAYNEQFF. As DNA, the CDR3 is TGTGCCAGTAGGGGCCTCGGGAGGGCCTACAATGAGCAGTTCTTC. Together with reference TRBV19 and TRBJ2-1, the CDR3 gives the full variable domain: DGGITQSPKYLFRKEGQNVTLSCEQNLNHDAMYWYRQDPGQGLRLIYYSQIVNDFQKGDIAEGYSVSREKKESFPLTVTSAQKNPTAFYLCASRGLGRAYNEQFFGPGTRLTVL.